The clone carrying this TCR beta chain turned up a few times. The antigen remains unidentified. This entry is derived from a study of blood T cells in healthy people across ages. In each sample, at least 6 million PBMCs were isolated. With a J-beta primer mix and a sample-barcoded 5' primer, a second PCR ran about 6 to 11 cycles. A single record per CDR3 protein comes from TCRdb applying MiXCR to the 5' RACE reads. The table lists some 1.5 million distinct CDR3 sequences, under 30% of them singletons. Findings and caveats of the study: Diversity figures based on one million T cells were deemed too low.

The receptor comes from a woman in her 30s in good health. Material: blood.

Written as DNA, the CDR3 is TGCGCCAGCAGCTTCGGTGGGGGGGCCGGCTACAATGAGCAGTTCTTC. Its protein is CASSFGGGAGYNEQFF. This chain uses TRBV5-1 with TRBJ2-1, with a possible D match to TRBD2 (7 bases). Trimming removed 2 bases at V and 3 bases at J, with 15 bases between. The CDR3 is 16 amino acids. Germline-derived CDR1 and CDR2 are SGHRS and YFSETQ.